These 24 T cell receptor beta chains were sequenced from one sample in a study of T cells in Graves' hyperthyroidism and ophthalmopathy. Researchers amplified the TCR beta CDR3 regions from RNA transcripts. A first-round RT-PCR of the TCR CDR3 used the HTBI primer set. TCRdb redid the calling of the multiplex PCR reads with MiXCR, one entry per CDR3 protein. The repertoire holds around 430,000 distinct CDR3 sequences, with just under 15% as singletons. The source material was blood. All receptors derive from a woman aged 25-40 years with Graves' hyperthyroidism.

This clonotype is a singleton in its sample. Just one base apart from a much larger clone, this may be a read error. No conserved phenylalanine or tryptophan is present at the end of the CDR3, so a read error is the likely explanation. The chain joins TRBV20-1 to TRBJ2-7, with a weak D call TRBD1 (6 bases). Germline V CDR1 and CDR2: DFQATT, SNEGSKA (reference sequence). The ends were cut back, 0 bases at V and 2 bases at J, with 11 bases in the middle. This CDR3 comprises 14 residues. The CDR3 DNA reads as TGCAGTGCTAGAGATTCAGGGGTCACCTACGAGCAGTACCTC. Its translation: CSARDSGVTYEQYL.

This clonotype was detected ten times or more. This rearrangement joins TRBV20-1 to TRBJ2-2, with 9 bases that match TRBD1. From germline, CDR1 is DFQATT and CDR2 SNEGSKA (reference sequence). This CDR3 contains 15 residues. V shed 3 bases and J 4 bases; nucleotides not matched to a gene: 6. CDR3 in DNA: TGCAGTGCTAGGCCCGGGACAGGGCTCACCGGGGAGCTGTTTTTT. As protein: CSARPGTGLTGELFF.

This clonotype was recorded at least ten times. The chain recombines TRBV6-5 with TRBJ2-7; no reliable D call. Germline V gives CDR1 MNHEY, CDR2 SVGAGI. The CDR3 runs to 13 residues. V shed 3 bases and J shed 3 bases, with 9 bases lying between them. The CDR3, as DNA: TGTGCCAGCAGTTATAGGGTCGGCTACGAGCAGTACTTC. It is translated as CASSYRVGYEQYF.

There are many counts of this clonotype. The chain couples TRBV6-1 to TRBJ1-4; a possible D gene is TRBD1 (5 bases). The CDR3 length is 15 residues. V lost 2 bases and J lost 7, with 14 bases in between. Germline CDR1 MNHNS, CDR2 SASEGT. CDR3 bases: TGTGCCAGCAGTGAATGGTTGGGGCTTGGTGAAAAACTGTTTTTT. Protein product: CASSEWLGLGEKLFF.

This clonotype has more than one count but fewer than ten. The chain couples TRBV5-4 to TRBJ2-1; the match to TRBD2 covers 7 bases. Germline CDR1 is SGHNT and CDR2 is YYREEE (reference sequence). The CDR3 consists of 15 residues. V trimming: 4 bases; J trimming: 6 bases; junction bases outside the gene matches: 10. The CDR3, as DNA: TGTGCCAGCAGCCCACCCCTAGCGGAGTTCAATGAGCAGTTCTTC. The encoded protein is CASSPPLAEFNEQFF.

This clonotype was observed at least ten times. The chain employs TRBV3-1 and TRBJ2-7, with TRBD2 matching 7 bases. Germline assignment: CDR1 LGHDT and CDR2 YNNKEL (reference sequence). The CDR3 runs 15 residues. V was pared by 3 bases and J by 3 bases, with 8 bases of the junction left unmatched. As DNA, the CDR3 is TGTGCCAGCAGCCATCGACGGGAGGAGAGCTACGAGCAGTACTTC. It specifies CASSHRREESYEQYF.

In this sample, this clonotype turned up many times. The V call is TRBV5-1, the J call TRBJ1-1; D unclear. V dropped 5 bases and J dropped 5 bases, with 13 bases sitting between them. The CDR3 has 13 amino acids. Germline loops: CDR1 SGHRS, CDR2 YFSETQ. The CDR3 loop reads CASSNKGPTEAFF. The CDR3 DNA follows: TGCGCCAGCAGTAATAAAGGGCCGACTGAAGCTTTCTTT.

On this clonotype itself: This could be a read error, since a much larger clone is one nucleotide away. This chain links TRBV11-3 with TRBJ2-1; 11 bases agree with TRBD2. The CDR3 runs to 15 residues. Germline CDR1 reads SGHNT; CDR2 reads YENEEA. The CDR3 is CASSKTSGIFTEQLF. CDR3 bases: TGTGCCAGCAGTAAGACTAGCGGGATTTTTACTGAGCAGCTCTTC.

This clonotype was picked up many times. The J gene is TRBJ2-2, the V gene TRBV7-3; 7 nucleotides align to TRBD1. The V gene's germline CDR1 is SGHTA and CDR2 FQGTGA. The V and J ends lost 5 bases and 5 bases, in that order; junction bases with no gene match: 8. The CDR3 totals 15 residues. The CDR3 here is CASSPTLQGTGELFF. DNA for the CDR3: TGTGCCAGCAGCCCTACGCTACAGGGGACCGGGGAGCTGTTTTTT.

This chain links TRBV11-2 with TRBJ2-7, with TRBD1 identical over 10 bases. Germline V gene lookup returns CDR1 SGHAT and CDR2 FQNNGV. There are 14 residues in the CDR3. Losses at the gene ends were 5 bases for V and 5 bases for J; bases not matched to a gene: 6. DNA for the CDR3: TGTGCCAGCAGCAAGGGACAGGGGATCGACGAGCAGTACTTC. Amino acid sequence: CASSKGQGIDEQYF.

Written as DNA, the CDR3 is TGTGCCAGCAGCTTAGCCCCCACTGAAGCTTTCTTT. It is translated as CASSLAPTEAFF. The chain carries TRBV7-9 and TRBJ1-1; D gene uncertain. CDR3 length: 12 residues. From germline, CDR1 is SEHNR and CDR2 FQNEAQ (reference sequence). The germline V and J ends were trimmed by 0 bases and 4 bases, with 3 bases remaining between them.

The V and J genes are TRBV20-1 and TRBJ2-1, with D perhaps TRBD2 (6 bases). Germline V CDR1 and CDR2: DFQATT, SNEGSKA (reference sequence). The CDR3 is made up of 14 amino acids. Trimming took off 6 bases at V and 7 bases at J, with 19 bases between the two ends. In nucleotides, the CDR3 is TGCAGTGCCCCTGACGGGAGTTGGGGGAATGAGCAGTTCTTC. It translates to CSAPDGSWGNEQFF.

The chain employs TRBV12-5 and TRBJ1-6; D perhaps matches TRBD1 (6 bases). The CDR3 covers 14 residues. Trimming stripped 10 bases from V and 0 bases from J, with 10 bases between. The V gene's germline CDR1 is LGHNT and CDR2 FRNRAP. CDR3 region: CANRASSYNSPLHF. DNA of the CDR3: TGTGCTAACAGGGCGAGCTCCTATAATTCACCCCTCCACTTT.

This clonotype came up many times. The chain joins TRBV11-2 to TRBJ2-3; tentatively, D is TRBD2 (7 bases). CDR1 and CDR2 from the germline V gene are SGHAT and FQNNGV. The CDR3 consists of 15 residues. Between the trimmed V and J ends, which lost 5 bases and 0 bases, there was a span of 12 bases. The CDR3 region has the DNA TGTGCCAGCAGCCGAGGCGGGGGCAGCACAGATACGCAGTATTTT. This gives the protein CASSRGGGSTDTQYF.

In this sample, this clonotype turned up many times. V is TRBV18 and J is TRBJ1-1; D not certain. This CDR3 is built from 13 residues. Per the germline V gene, CDR1 is KGHSH and CDR2 is LQKENI. The V gene lost 5 bases and the J gene lost 5 bases, with 12 bases spanning the gap. CDR3 coding DNA: TGTGCCAGCTCATATTTGGTGGGAACTGAAGCTTTCTTT. This gives the protein CASSYLVGTEAFF.

This clonotype was counted at least ten times. The chain has TRBV3-1 and TRBJ1-5, with D unresolved. The CDR3 loop spans 15 amino acids. The ends were cut back, 3 bases at V and 0 bases at J, with 9 bases in the middle. Germline V gene data show CDR1 as LGHDT and CDR2 as YNNKEL (reference sequence). CDR3 loop: CASSQVPNSNQPQHF. The CDR3, as DNA: TGTGCCAGCAGCCAGGTCCCCAATAGCAATCAGCCCCAGCATTTT.

Concerning this clonotype: With a much larger clone just one base away, this may be a read error. J is TRBJ2-1 and V is TRBV20-1; the D gene is possibly TRBD2 (6 bases). Germline CDR1 reads DFQATT; CDR2 reads SNEGSKA (reference sequence). CDR3 length: 14 residues. V lost 6 bases and J lost 0, with 12 bases in between. CDR3 region: CSALATSSYNEQFF. DNA of the CDR3: TGCAGTGCCCTCGCGACTAGCTCCTACAATGAGCAGTTCTTC.

As regards this clonotype: The junction and the germline gene differ at one end; a read error may be behind it. The chain carries TRBV6-1 and TRBJ2-7, with 7 bases that match TRBD1. There are 13 residues in the CDR3. Germline-derived CDR1 and CDR2 are MNHNS and SASEGT. This CDR3 reads CASRDRVKNEQYF. As DNA, the CDR3 is TGTGCCAGCCGTGACAGGGTTAAGAACGAGCAGTACTTC.

In this sample, this clonotype turned up once. With a much larger clone just one base away, this may be a read error. The V and J genes are TRBV11-2 and TRBJ2-1; D is possibly TRBD1 (6 bases). Trimming shortened V by 2 bases and J by 3 bases, and 8 bases separated the two germline ends. CDR1 is SGHAT and CDR2 is FQNNGV in the germline V gene. There are 14 residues in the CDR3. Here the CDR3 reads CASSLTDSYNEQFF. CDR3 nucleotide sequence: TGTGCCAGCAGCTTAACGGACAGCTACAATGAGCAGTTCTTC. Drawing the rest from reference TRBV11-2 and TRBJ2-1, the complete variable domain is EAGVAQSPRYKIIEKRQSVAFWCNPISGHATLYWYQQILGQGPKLLIQFQNNGVVDDSQLPKDRFSAERLKGVDSTLKIQPAKLEDSAVYLCASSLTDSYNEQFFGPGTRLTVL.

This clonotype was found many times. The chain has TRBV18 and TRBJ1-2; 7 positions agree with TRBD1. V shed 2 bases and J 6 bases; nucleotides not matched to a gene: 12. Germline CDR1 KGHSH, CDR2 LQKENI. The CDR3 extends over 16 amino acids. The CDR3 DNA reads as TGTGCCAGCTCACCATCGCAGGGGGTTATTTTTGATGGCTACACCTTC. This translates into CASSPSQGVIFDGYTF.

A note on this clonotype: This may be a read error, as it is one base from a much larger clone. V and J are TRBV28 and TRBJ2-7; D possibly matches TRBD1 or TRBD2 (8 bases each). V was pared by 6 bases and J by 8 bases, with 23 bases between. Germline-derived CDR1 and CDR2 are MDHEN and SYDVKM. The CDR3 runs to 15 residues. The CDR3 DNA is TGTGCCAGCAGCCGGGGGGGCAACAGGGGGTACAAGCAGTACTTC. It encodes CASSRGGNRGYKQYF.

At least ten counts were recorded for this clonotype. V is TRBV28 and J is TRBJ1-5; D remains ambiguous. This CDR3 spans 13 amino acids. Trimming took off 10 bases at V and 4 bases at J, with 14 bases between the two ends. The V gene's germline CDR1 is MDHEN and CDR2 SYDVKM. The CDR3 sequence is CATFIEANQPQHF. The CDR3 DNA follows: TGTGCCACATTCATCGAGGCAAATCAGCCCCAGCATTTT.

This clonotype appeared a few times. The V and J genes are TRBV28 and TRBJ2-1; TRBD1 agrees at 11 bases. Per germline, CDR1 MDHEN and CDR2 SYDVKM. This CDR3 comprises 16 residues. Losses at the gene ends were 6 bases for V and 8 bases for J; bases not matched to a gene: 12. The CDR3 spells CASSRTDRGRGDEQFF. Here the CDR3 DNA reads TGTGCCAGCAGCCGAACGGACAGGGGGCGCGGCGATGAGCAGTTCTTC.

This clonotype was counted only a few times. The V gene is TRBV11-2, the J gene TRBJ2-1; 9 nucleotides align to TRBD2. There are 14 residues in the CDR3. Trimming cost V 2 bases and J 9 bases; bases outside gene matches: 5. CDR1 and CDR2 from the germline V gene are SGHAT and FQNNGV. The CDR3 nucleotides are TGTGCCAGCAGCTTATCGCGGGAGGGCGGTGAGCAGTTCTTC. This translates into CASSLSREGGEQFF.